Each of the 5 T cell receptor beta chains below was sequenced from the same sample in a study of tumor-infiltrating lymphocytes in primary liver carcinoma. For blood RNA, unsorted whole blood served as the source, and germline DNA was extracted too. Priming with a constant-region primer yielded TCR beta cDNA from about 510 ng total RNA. Three-round nested multiplex PCR performed with slightly modified ARM-PCR produced the TCR beta libraries. With TRBV1-TRBV30 forward primers and a C-beta reverse primer, the first two PCR rounds were run for roughly 9 cycles each. TCRdb processed the multiplex PCR reads anew with MiXCR; each CDR3 protein has one entry. The sample has hundreds of thousands of distinct CDR3 sequences; 65% are singletons. The sample comprised peripheral blood. All receptors come from a middle-aged man with primary liver carcinoma and hepatitis B virus infection.

A single count supports this clonotype. The gene calls are TRBV11-1 and TRBJ2-2; D not certain. Looked up from germline, CDR1 is SGHAT and CDR2 is FQDESV (reference sequence). The CDR3 is made up of 15 amino acids. V shed 4 bases and J shed 4 bases, with 13 bases lying between them. The CDR3 DNA is TGTGCCAGCAGCTATACAGAACCTTTCACCGGGGAGCTGTTTTTT. Protein product: CASSYTEPFTGELFF.

V gene TRBV4-2 combines with J gene TRBJ1-3; maybe TRBD1 (6 bases). V dropped 4 bases and J dropped 2 bases, with 21 bases sitting between them. The germline V gene has CDR1 LGHNA and CDR2 YNFKEQ. This CDR3 contains 18 residues. CDR3 DNA: TGTGCCAGCAGCCGGGAGCCAAGAAGTACAGGGACTGGAAACACCATATATTTT. Translated, it gives CASSREPRSTGTGNTIYF.

The table lists this clonotype with many counts. The J gene is TRBJ2-5, the V gene TRBV12-3 or TRBV12-4; maybe TRBD2 (6 bases). This CDR3 is 13 amino acids long. V lost 6 bases, J lost 5 bases, and 13 bases lay in between. CDR3 protein: CASSPTSRETQYF. CDR3 sequence (DNA): TGTGCCAGCAGCCCCACTAGCAGGGAGACCCAGTACTTC.

The chain links TRBV6-5 to TRBJ2-1; D may be TRBD1 (5 bases). This CDR3 contains 12 residues. Germline V lookup: CDR1 MNHEY, CDR2 SVGAGI. Trimming left V 6 bases short and J 5 bases short, with 8 bases between. CDR3 in DNA: TGTGCCAGCAGACAAGGGGACAATGAGCAGTTCTTC. This gives the protein CASRQGDNEQFF.

About this clonotype: The junction differs from germline at one of its ends, possibly a read error. The chain uses TRBV11-3 and TRBJ2-2; D is perhaps TRBD2 (6 bases). From germline, CDR1 is SGHNT and CDR2 YENEEA. This CDR3 has 15 amino acids. The CDR3 sequence: CASSAGGSGTRELFF. The CDR3 nucleotides read TGTGCCAGCAGCGCCGGGGGTTCGGGCACCCGGGAGCTGTTTTTT.